The rows below give T cell receptor beta chains drawn from one sample of a study of beta chain features in type 1 diabetes. Data came from immunoSEQ multiplex PCR; TCRdb stores just in-frame clones and leaves some out. Of about 640,000 clones listed, around 11% are singletons. Sequencing was carried out using naive CD4+ T cells from blood. The receptors were gathered from a young man with type 1 diabetes. Both conserved end residues are trimmed from each CDR3.

CDR3aa: ASSSRSYEQY; j_gene: TRBJ2-7; v_gene: TRBV6-5
CDR3aa: ASSQERGETQY; j_gene: TRBJ2-5; v_gene: TRBV4-1
CDR3aa: ASNGGPAYEQY; j_gene: TRBJ2-7; v_gene: TRBV6-6
CDR3aa: ASSPGDVNEKLF; j_gene: TRBJ1-4; v_gene: TRBV7-3
CDR3aa: SVERAASSNYGYT; j_gene: TRBJ1-2; v_gene: TRBV29-1
CDR3aa: ATSRGGGGVQPQH; j_gene: TRBJ1-5; v_gene: TRBV15
CDR3aa: ASSDFDISKTDTQY; j_gene: TRBJ2-3; v_gene: TRBV6-4
CDR3aa: ASSELAGGEQF; j_gene: TRBJ2-1; v_gene: TRBV6-4
CDR3aa: ASSLGPRNTEAF; j_gene: TRBJ1-1; v_gene: TRBV7-3
CDR3aa: ATEGTGGNTQY; j_gene: TRBJ2-3; v_gene: TRBV19
CDR3aa: ASSSREEHYGYT; j_gene: TRBJ1-2; v_gene: TRBV7-9
CDR3aa: ASSSSRRTAYEQY; j_gene: TRBJ2-7; v_gene: TRBV28
CDR3aa: ASSVTVRPEDSNYGYT; j_gene: TRBJ1-2; v_gene: TRBV9
CDR3aa: ASSLVRQTSTDTQY; j_gene: TRBJ2-3; v_gene: TRBV5-1
CDR3aa: ASSSLAGGLNEQF; j_gene: TRBJ2-1; v_gene: TRBV6-5
CDR3aa: ASTPRQFQNQETQY; j_gene: TRBJ2-5; v_gene: TRBV7-9
CDR3aa: ASRRTSGGSYEQY; j_gene: TRBJ2-7; v_gene: TRBV7-2
CDR3aa: ASSFGTRTDTQY; j_gene: TRBJ2-3; v_gene: TRBV7-2
CDR3aa: ASSSSSGPVTDTQY; j_gene: TRBJ2-3; v_gene: TRBV11-2
CDR3aa: ASSYQQGGSYNEQF; j_gene: TRBJ2-1; v_gene: TRBV11-2
CDR3aa: ASSTVPGANVLT; j_gene: TRBJ2-6; v_gene: TRBV5-8
CDR3aa: ASSLPGGGRNNEQF; j_gene: TRBJ2-1; v_gene: TRBV5-1
CDR3aa: ASSPGTGPNEQY; j_gene: TRBJ2-7; v_gene: TRBV18